This T cell receptor beta chain derives from a study of blood T cell repertoires in COVID-19. In the study overall: Samples came from the United States, Italy and Spain, spanning acute and convalescent COVID-19. Sample material is recorded as cDNA or gDNA derived from T cells, B-cell-depleted T cells, or PBMCs.

V gave up 5 bases and J gave up 2 bases, with 10 bases separating them. This CDR3 region has 13 residues. Germline loops: CDR1 SGHVS, CDR2 FQNEAQ. Seattle-derived patients entered the study during active infection and were followed longitudinally. In the original analysis: How many nucleated cells were present was estimated from reference gene primer amplification. Assay: immunoSEQ multiplex PCR; the TCRdb copy retains only in-frame clones and omits some. V and J calls and clone size follow that table, whereas D and trimming were derived from the DNA. The sample consists of around 200,000 clones, approximately 81% of them appearing once.

This sequence joins TRBV7-8 and TRBJ2-7; perhaps TRBD1 as D (6 bases). The source of this sequence is a woman between 65 and 79 years old with COVID-19, enrolled during active disease. The material sequenced was peripheral blood. CDR3 sequence: CASSARTAYEQYV. As DNA, the CDR3 is TGTGCCAGCAGCGCCCGGACAGCCTACGAGCAGTACGTC.